A selection of T cell receptor beta chains follows, all from one sample in a study of shared clonotypes between healthy human individuals. Sequenced by immunoSEQ multiplex PCR; TCRdb stores in-frame clones only, minus some. Of about 1 million clones listed, 75% are singletons. The sample consisted of memory CD4+ T cells sorted from blood. All receptors come from a young man in good health. The CDR3 runs from the conserved cysteine through the conserved F or W. Each record gives: J gene, V gene, CDR3 protein.

J: TRBJ2-1
V: TRBV5-6
CDR3: CASSHTLAGATRGEQFF

J: TRBJ2-3
V: TRBV9
CDR3: CASSAWADTQYF

J: TRBJ1-2
V: TRBV28
CDR3: CASSTGQGAVYGYTF

J: TRBJ2-7
V: TRBV14
CDR3: CASSQDQKRLVYEQYF

J: TRBJ2-7
V: TRBV5-1
CDR3: CASSMGQGRHEQYF

J: TRBJ1-1
V: TRBV7-9
CDR3: CASSFGVMNTEAFF

J: TRBJ2-3
V: TRBV18
CDR3: CASSTTGGSVGTQYF

J: TRBJ2-3
V: TRBV5-1
CDR3: CASSSGTSGRTDTQYF

J: TRBJ2-2
V: TRBV2
CDR3: CASQRDTGSGELFF

J: TRBJ1-1
V: TRBV7-9
CDR3: CASRHFNRGSLEPTEAFF

J: TRBJ2-4
V: TRBV11-2
CDR3: CASSKEAGGRYIQCF

J: TRBJ2-5
V: TRBV7-7
CDR3: CASSLVPAGGSTQETQYF

J: TRBJ2-5
V: TRBV7-2
CDR3: CASSLGRGETQYF

J: TRBJ1-1
V: TRBV27
CDR3: CASSRMGGTEAFF

J: TRBJ2-7
V: TRBV13
CDR3: CASLSRTGAYEQYF

J: TRBJ2-1
V: TRBV28
CDR3: CASSLPGFGGNEQFF

J: TRBJ2-6
V: TRBV2
CDR3: CASSLIGSGANVLTF

J: TRBJ1-3
V: TRBV6-1
CDR3: CASRVSSAGNTIYF

J: TRBJ2-2
V: TRBV30
CDR3: CAWNVQAGTGELFF

J: TRBJ2-7
V: TRBV6-1
CDR3: CASSAGQGAFNEQYF

J: TRBJ2-7
V: TRBV29-1
CDR3: CSVDGTGSEGGYEQYF

J: TRBJ1-1
V: TRBV11-2
CDR3: CASSLNGANTEAFF

J: TRBJ1-1
V: TRBV4-1
CDR3: CASSQDPSWRAFF

J: TRBJ2-1
V: TRBV5-4
CDR3: CASTLMGAAYNEQFF

J: TRBJ1-2
V: TRBV2
CDR3: CASSVRDALNSF

J: TRBJ1-2
V: TRBV10-3
CDR3: CAITRTPEAYYGYTF

J: TRBJ1-2
V: TRBV18
CDR3: CASSPDKNYGYTF